A single sample gave rise to the 27 T cell receptor beta chains below, sequenced in a study of untreated major depressive disorder (dated by TCRdb to 2017 to 2018). Library preparation used the immunoSEQ multiplex PCR assay. TCRdb limited this immuneACCESS table to in-frame rearrangements with V and J called. A share of clones is missing; checked studies link under half to unresolved V genes, and the rest is unexplained. This sample is represented by tens of thousands of clones; about 93% of them were singletons. Roughly 0.31% of the sample rests with the top ten. Material: CD4+ T cells from PBMCs. These receptors came from a man between 25 and 39 years old in good health.

This chain joins TRBV29-1 and TRBJ2-5; 7 bases match TRBD2. Germline assignment: CDR1 SQVTM and CDR2 ANQGSEA. With 4 bases clipped from V and 4 bases from J, the junction kept 3 bases outside the gene matches. This CDR3 is 12 amino acids long. In DNA form, the CDR3 reads TGCAGCGTTGTAGTAGCGGGAGAGACCCAGTACTTC. It translates to CSVVVAGETQYF.

V and J are TRBV6-5 and TRBJ2-1, with 10 nucleotides matching TRBD1. CDR3 size: 15 residues. The germline CDR1 and CDR2 sequences are MNHEY and SVGAGI. The V segment lost 6 bases and the J segment 2 bases; nucleotides outside the gene matches: 4. The DNA for the CDR3 is TGTGCCAGCAGACCCGACAGGGGGCCCTACAATGAGCAGTTCTTC. Its translation is CASRPDRGPYNEQFF.

The chain carries TRBV4-3 and TRBJ2-1; maybe TRBD2 (6 bases). This CDR3 region has 20 residues. Trimming took 0 bases from V and 6 from J, leaving 27 bases between them. CDR1 and CDR2 from the germline V gene are LGHNA and YSLEER. In nucleotides, the CDR3 is TGCGCCAGCAGCCAAGAACTAGCAGTGGGGGTCGTGAAGGGCGGCAATGAGCAGTTCTTC. Translated, it gives CASSQELAVGVVKGGNEQFF.

The chain has TRBV4-1 and TRBJ1-2; D unresolved. Germline CDR1 MGHRA, CDR2 YSYEKL. Trimming cost V 4 bases and J 5 bases, with 11 bases left between them. The CDR3 runs to 13 residues. The CDR3 DNA follows: TGCGCCAGCAGCCGAGAGATGGGGTATGGCTACACCTTC. Translation gives CASSREMGYGYTF.

The chain employs TRBV7-8 and TRBJ2-5; D is unresolved. The germline CDR1 and CDR2 sequences are SGHVS and FQNEAQ. The CDR3 has 12 residues. V lost 5 bases and J 1 base, leaving 5 bases between the germline ends. CDR3 nucleotides: TGTGCCAGCAGCCCGGGCCAAGAGACCCAGTACTTC. It is translated as CASSPGQETQYF.

Only a few counts were recorded for this clone. The chain links TRBV4-2 to TRBJ2-7; 7 bases fit TRBD1. J lost 1 base, V lost 1 base, and 4 bases had no gene match. Germline assignment: CDR1 LGHNA and CDR2 YNFKEQ. The CDR3 runs 15 residues. The CDR3 sequence is CASSQGQGASYEQYF. For the CDR3, the DNA is TGTGCCAGCAGCCAAGGACAGGGTGCTTCCTACGAGCAGTACTTC.

The V call is TRBV6-5, the J call TRBJ2-3; D gene unclear. Germline V CDR1 and CDR2: MNHEY, SVGAGI. The CDR3 contains 13 residues. V gave up 5 bases and J gave up 4 bases, with 10 bases separating them. The DNA for the CDR3 is TGTGCCAGCAGTCTCTTAGCCCCAGATACGCAGTATTTT. Translation gives CASSLLAPDTQYF.

The rearrangement joins TRBV27 to TRBJ2-2; D ambiguous. The ends were cut back, 6 bases at V and 9 bases at J, with 14 bases in the middle. CDR1 MNHEY and CDR2 SMNVEV come from the germline V gene (reference sequence). The CDR3 sequence is 13 residues long. CDR3 protein: CASSSRSIRELFF. Written as DNA, the CDR3 is TGTGCCAGCAGCTCCCGGTCAATTAGGGAGCTGTTTTTT.

V is TRBV6-5 and J is TRBJ1-5, with D tentatively TRBD1 (6 bases). Germline CDR1 reads MNHEY; CDR2 reads SVGAGI. V shed 6 bases and J shed 3 bases, with 15 bases lying between them. This CDR3 spans 15 amino acids. DNA of the CDR3: TGTGCCAGCAGCCGAGGGAGGGGGAACAATCAGCCCCAGCATTTT. This translates into CASSRGRGNNQPQHF.

This clone appeared a few times. This chain joins TRBV5-4 and TRBJ2-3; 7 nucleotides align to TRBD1. Germline CDR1 SGHNT, CDR2 YYREEE (reference sequence). Unmatched junction bases numbered 8, after V lost 5 bases and J lost 5 bases. This CDR3 spans 14 amino acids. The CDR3 reads CASSRQGGLDTQYF. The CDR3, as DNA: TGTGCCAGCAGTCGACAGGGCGGTCTAGATACGCAGTATTTT.

The chain is built from TRBV2 and TRBJ2-2; TRBD1 matches 8 bases. The CDR3 length is 16 residues. Germline V CDR1 and CDR2: SNHLY, FYNNEI. Trimming took 2 bases from V and 0 from J; bases not matched to a gene: 2. The CDR3 reads CASSEQGAANTGELFF. The CDR3 DNA reads TGTGCCAGCAGTGAACAGGGGGCAGCGAACACCGGGGAGCTGTTTTTT.

V gene TRBV13 combines with J gene TRBJ2-7; no reliable D call. The CDR3 is 17 residues long. In germline, CDR1 is PRHDT, CDR2 FYEKMQ (reference sequence). V dropped 0 bases and J dropped 0 bases, with 15 bases sitting between them. CDR3 residues: CASSLGLGPPGSYEQYF. CDR3 DNA: TGTGCCAGCAGCTTAGGCCTCGGGCCTCCCGGCTCCTACGAGCAGTACTTC.

The CDR3 DNA sequence: TGTGCCAGCAGTGATAGGGTAGGCAATCAGCCCCAGCATTTT. It specifies CASSDRVGNQPQHF. This chain connects TRBV2 to TRBJ1-5; D call uncertain. Germline lookup yields CDR1 SNHLY and CDR2 FYNNEI. V lost 3 bases to trimming and J lost 2 bases, with 8 bases between them. This CDR3 has 14 amino acids.

This sequence joins TRBV7-9 and TRBJ2-1, with 10 bases identical to TRBD2. Trimming took 5 bases from V and 2 from J; bases not matched to a gene: 3. CDR3 size: 15 residues. Germline V CDR1 and CDR2: SEHNR, FQNEAQ (reference sequence). The chain's CDR3 is CASSPLAGAYNEQFF. The CDR3 nucleotides read TGTGCCAGCAGCCCCCTAGCGGGAGCCTACAATGAGCAGTTCTTC.

The rearrangement links TRBV29-1 to TRBJ1-4; 7 bases are a match to TRBD1. After removal of 3 bases from V and 1 base from J, the junction contained 5 bases not matched to a gene. The CDR3 length is 15 residues. From germline, CDR1 is SQVTM and CDR2 ANQGSEA. The CDR3: CSVEANRGTNEKLFF. The CDR3 bases are TGCAGCGTTGAGGCAAACAGGGGAACTAATGAAAAACTGTTTTTT.

The rearrangement uses TRBV27 and TRBJ1-2; TRBD1 aligns across 12 bases. V shed 4 bases, J shed 5 bases, and the junction held 14 bases outside the gene matches. Germline V gene data show CDR1 as MNHEY and CDR2 as SMNVEV (reference sequence). The CDR3 covers 18 residues. In DNA form, the CDR3 reads TGTGCCAGCAGTTCCTACGCCACCCGGGACAGGGGGCCTTATGGCTACACCTTC. Its translation: CASSSYATRDRGPYGYTF.

The chain combines TRBV5-4 with TRBJ1-3; perhaps TRBD1 as D (6 bases). Deletions cut 4 bases from V and 3 bases from J, with 17 bases between. Per germline, CDR1 SGHNT and CDR2 YYREEE (reference sequence). This CDR3 is built from 16 residues. This CDR3 reads CASSPRSGGRGNTIYF. Here the CDR3 DNA reads TGTGCCAGCAGCCCCCGATCGGGGGGCCGTGGAAACACCATATATTTT.

The J gene is TRBJ1-2, the V gene TRBV5-1; 7 nucleotides agree with TRBD1. V shed 3 bases, J shed 10 bases, and the junction held 9 bases outside the gene matches. Per germline, CDR1 SGHRS and CDR2 YFSETQ. This CDR3 contains 13 residues. Here the CDR3 DNA reads TGCGCCAGCAGCTCGGACGAGACAGGGTCCTACACCTTC. This translates into CASSSDETGSYTF.

This chain uses TRBV4-3 with TRBJ1-1; D not resolved. CDR3 length equals 17 residues. The germline gives CDR1 LGHNA, CDR2 YSLEER. Trimming cost V 0 bases and J 1 base, with 15 bases left between them. CDR3 nucleotide sequence: TGCGCCAGCAGCCAAGACGTGGTAAGGGCAGAGAACACTGAAGCTTTCTTT. Its protein is CASSQDVVRAENTEAFF.

The chain employs TRBV2 and TRBJ1-3; D unresolved. Trimming shortened V by 3 bases and J by 0 bases, and 12 bases separated the two germline ends. The CDR3 extends over 16 amino acids. Germline CDR1 and CDR2: SNHLY and FYNNEI. The CDR3: CASSDPGGSSGNTIYF. CDR3 DNA: TGTGCCAGCAGTGATCCGGGAGGGAGCTCTGGAAACACCATATATTTT.

The J gene is TRBJ2-7, the V gene TRBV7-2; D unresolved. Germline assignment: CDR1 SGHTA and CDR2 FQGNSA. The germline V and J ends were trimmed by 2 bases and 0 bases, with 11 bases remaining between them. This CDR3 has 15 amino acids. CDR3 residues: CASSLQPVGSYEQYF. The DNA of the CDR3 is TGTGCCAGCAGCTTACAACCAGTGGGCTCCTACGAGCAGTACTTC. The full variable domain, in which reference TRBV7-2 and TRBJ2-7 provide the parts outside the CDR3, is GAGVSQSPSNKVTEKGKDVELRCDPISGHTALYWYRQSLGQGLEFLIYFQGNSAPDKSGLPSDRFSAERTGGSVSTLTIQRTQQEDSAVYLCASSLQPVGSYEQYFGPGTRLTVT.

The chain carries TRBV6-1 and TRBJ2-1, with 15 nucleotides matching TRBD2. The V gene end was trimmed by 4 bases and the J gene end by 7 bases; junction bases not matched to a gene: 2. The CDR3 sequence is 15 residues long. Germline V gene lookup returns CDR1 MNHNS and CDR2 SASEGT. The CDR3 nucleotides are TGTGCCAGCAGTGTCGGGACTAGCGGGAGGAATGAGCAGTTCTTC. It encodes CASSVGTSGRNEQFF.

The V call is TRBV7-8, the J call TRBJ2-7; D is perhaps TRBD1 (5 bases). V shed 5 bases and J shed 0 bases, with 14 bases lying between them. The CDR3 runs to 15 residues. In germline, CDR1 is SGHVS, CDR2 FQNEAQ. CDR3 DNA: TGTGCCAGCAGCCAAGGGCGGCAGGGCTCCTACGAGCAGTACTTC. This encodes CASSQGRQGSYEQYF.

This clone was observed a single time. The chain couples TRBV20-1 to TRBJ1-2; the D gene is possibly TRBD1 (5 bases). Germline V gene data show CDR1 as DFQATT and CDR2 as SNEGSKA (reference sequence). V was clipped by 6 bases and J by 8 bases, with 13 bases between them. The CDR3 is 11 amino acids. The CDR3: CSAGRTNGYTF. The CDR3 coding sequence is TGCAGTGCGGGGAGGACAAACGGCTACACCTTC.

The gene calls are TRBV27 and TRBJ2-7; tentatively, D is TRBD2 (6 bases). Germline assignment: CDR1 MNHEY and CDR2 SMNVEV (reference sequence). V lost 5 bases and J lost 3, with 14 bases in between. The CDR3 runs 14 residues. CDR3 sequence: CASSGLFDNYEQYF. The CDR3 DNA is TGTGCCAGCAGTGGACTATTCGATAACTACGAGCAGTACTTC.

The chain has TRBV4-1 and TRBJ1-2, with D hard to call. This CDR3 has 14 residues. Trimming shortened V by 1 base and J by 8 bases, and 14 bases separated the two germline ends. CDR1 and CDR2 from the germline V gene are MGHRA and YSYEKL. CDR3 region: CASSQVGRSRGYTF. The CDR3 nucleotides read TGCGCCAGCAGCCAAGTAGGGCGGTCTAGGGGCTACACCTTC.

The rearrangement uses TRBV11-2 and TRBJ2-7, with a weak D call TRBD1 (5 bases). The CDR3 has 14 residues. In germline, CDR1 is SGHAT, CDR2 FQNNGV. V was clipped by 4 bases and J by 3 bases, with 13 bases between them. CDR3 sequence: CASSSGRGYYEQYF. DNA for the CDR3: TGTGCCAGCAGCTCCGGAAGGGGTTACTACGAGCAGTACTTC.